This T cell receptor (beta chain) is drawn from a study of blood T cell repertoires in COVID-19. The overall study: Sites in the United States, Italy and Spain provided acute and convalescent COVID-19 samples. From T cells, B-cell-depleted T cells, or PBMCs came the material, which was cDNA or gDNA.

J gave up 7 bases and V 3 bases, and 14 bases lay outside the gene matches. Germline loops: CDR1 KGHSH, CDR2 LQKENI. This CDR3 is 17 amino acids long. Authors' analysis steps: Quantification of nucleated cells was approximated via reference gene primer amplification. The method was immunoSEQ multiplex PCR; TCRdb's version includes in-frame clones alone and lacks a portion of them. That table gives V, J and clone size, and the DNA gave D and trimming. The sample holds hundreds of thousands of clones, approximately 81% seen once. The gene calls are TRBV18 and TRBJ1-5; 8 positions agree with TRBD1. The source of this sequence is a woman of 80 years or more with acute or convalescent COVID-19. Sequences were obtained from peripheral blood. The chain's CDR3 is CASSPRGTGPEEQPQHF. The DNA of the CDR3 is TGTGCCAGCTCACCCCGAGGGACAGGTCCAGAAGAACAGCCCCAGCATTTT.